This T cell receptor beta chain is from a study of blood T cell repertoires in COVID-19. Study-wide context: The United States, Italy and Spain supplied acute and convalescent COVID-19 samples.

Libraries were prepared by immunoSEQ multiplex PCR; TCRdb keeps only in-frame clonotypes and omits some of them. The sample includes a few hundred thousand clones, around 87% of them seen just once. CDR1 is SGHDT and CDR2 is YYEEEE in the germline V gene. J lost 3 bases, V lost 2 bases, and 5 bases had no gene match. The CDR3 covers 15 residues. This sequence originates from a woman aged 45-60 years who had recovered from COVID-19. The chain combines TRBV5-6 with TRBJ2-3, with TRBD1 matching 8 bases. The sample consisted of peripheral blood. In DNA form, the CDR3 reads TGTGCCAGCAGCTTCTACAGGGGGTTGACAGATACGCAGTATTTT. This translates into CASSFYRGLTDTQYF.